This T cell receptor beta chain appears in the sequencing data of a study of cytomegalovirus exposure and HLA in healthy donors. Study-level results: Sequences of the TCR beta chain were said to predict the HLA-A and HLA-B alleles of most subjects accurately. Across donors, presence/absence analyses took sequencing depth to be roughly uniform. Later on, analysis showed that most CMV-associated TCR beta chains appeared to be HLA-restricted.

The CDR3 length is 16 residues. From germline, CDR1 is MNHNY and CDR2 SVGAGI (reference sequence). V was clipped by 0 bases and J by 0 bases, with 9 bases between them. In regard to this clone: Its antigen is not known.

The PCR employed 60 Vbeta primers together with 13 Jbeta primers. Generated by immunoSEQ multiplex PCR, the TCRdb table keeps only in-frame clones and is missing some. Of around 130,000 clones listed, approximately 80% are singletons. Sample: PBMCs. This TCR was recovered from a girl aged 2 to 10 in good health and CMV-seronegative. The gene calls are TRBV6-6 and TRBJ1-5; D uncertain. The CDR3 reads CASSYSGGYSNQPQHF. The DNA for the CDR3 is TGTGCCAGCAGTTACTCGGGAGGATATAGCAATCAGCCCCAGCATTTT.